This T cell receptor (beta chain) was profiled in a study of blood T cell repertoires in COVID-19. This CDR3 comprises 13 residues. Trimming removed 6 bases from V and 2 bases from J; junction bases left unmatched: 4. Germline values: CDR1 SQVTM, CDR2 ANQGSEA. Produced via immunoSEQ multiplex PCR; TCRdb's table is partial and in-frame only. The sample holds about 89,000 clones, about 91% seen once. The chain is built from TRBV29-1 and TRBJ2-7, with 10 bases lining up with TRBD1. The receptor was isolated from a man between 60 and 75 years old with acute or convalescent COVID-19. Material: peripheral blood. The CDR3 DNA is TGCAGCGTGGCCGGGACAGGGGCCTACGAGCAGTACTTC. This codes for CSVAGTGAYEQYF.